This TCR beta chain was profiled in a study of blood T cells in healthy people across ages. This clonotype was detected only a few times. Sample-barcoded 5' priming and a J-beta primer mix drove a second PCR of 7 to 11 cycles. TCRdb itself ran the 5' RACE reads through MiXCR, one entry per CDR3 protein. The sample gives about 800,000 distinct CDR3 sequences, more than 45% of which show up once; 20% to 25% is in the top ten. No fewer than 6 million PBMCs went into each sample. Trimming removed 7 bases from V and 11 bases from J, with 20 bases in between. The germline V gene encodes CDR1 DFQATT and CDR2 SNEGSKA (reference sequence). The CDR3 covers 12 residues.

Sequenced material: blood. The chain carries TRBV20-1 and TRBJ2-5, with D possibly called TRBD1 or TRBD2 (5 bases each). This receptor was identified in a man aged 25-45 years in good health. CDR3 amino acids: CSVGRAEGLQYF. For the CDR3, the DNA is TGCAGTGTGGGGCGCGCCGAGGGTTTGCAGTACTTC.